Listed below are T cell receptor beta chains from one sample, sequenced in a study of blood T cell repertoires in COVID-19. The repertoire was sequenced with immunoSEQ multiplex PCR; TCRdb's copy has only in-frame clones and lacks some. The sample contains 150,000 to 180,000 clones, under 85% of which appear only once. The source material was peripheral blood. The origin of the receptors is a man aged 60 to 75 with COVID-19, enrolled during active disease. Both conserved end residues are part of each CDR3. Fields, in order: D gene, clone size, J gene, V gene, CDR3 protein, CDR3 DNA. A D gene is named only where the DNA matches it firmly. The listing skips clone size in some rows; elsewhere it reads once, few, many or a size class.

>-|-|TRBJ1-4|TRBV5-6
CASSLYGGTNEKLFF
TGTGCCAGCAGCTTGTACGGGGGAACTAATGAAAAACTGTTTTTT
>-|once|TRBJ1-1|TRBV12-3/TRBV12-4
CASSLREGTEAFF
TGTGCCAGCAGTTTGCGGGAGGGCACTGAAGCTTTCTTT
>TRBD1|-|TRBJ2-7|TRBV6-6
CASSYPGTGGSVEQYF
TGTGCCAGCAGTTACCCGGGGACAGGGGGCTCGGTCGAGCAGTACTTC
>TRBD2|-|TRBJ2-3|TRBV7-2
CASSRDYTDTQYF
TGTGCCAGCAGTCGGGACTACACAGATACGCAGTATTTT
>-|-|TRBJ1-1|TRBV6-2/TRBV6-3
CASSYYVGQISEAFF
TGTGCCAGCAGTTACTACGTCGGACAGATCTCTGAAGCTTTCTTT
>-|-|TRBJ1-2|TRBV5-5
CASSPRDIGGYTF
TGTGCCAGCAGTCCCAGGGACATAGGGGGCTACACCTTC
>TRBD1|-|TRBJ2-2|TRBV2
CASSDDRGGPGELFF
TGTGCCAGCAGCGACGACAGGGGGGGACCCGGGGAGCTGTTTTTT
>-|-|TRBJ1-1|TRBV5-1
CASSLQAPENTEAFF
TGCGCCAGCAGCTTACAGGCACCCGAGAACACTGAAGCTTTCTTT
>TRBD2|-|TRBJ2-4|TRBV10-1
CASSLAGGPRAKNIQYF
TGCGCCAGCAGCTTGGCGGGGGGGCCTAGAGCCAAAAACATTCAGTACTTC
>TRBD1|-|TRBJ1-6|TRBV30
CAWSFPLGQGNSPLHF
TGTGCCTGGAGTTTCCCGCTCGGACAGGGGAATTCACCCCTCCACTTT
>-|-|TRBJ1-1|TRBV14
CASSQPGMNTEAFF
TGTGCCAGCAGCCAACCAGGGATGAACACTGAAGCTTTCTTT
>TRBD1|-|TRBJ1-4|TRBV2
CASSRTGDRSKLFF
TGTGCCAGCAGCCGGACAGGGGACCGGTCCAAACTGTTTTTT
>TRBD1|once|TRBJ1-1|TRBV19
CASSLGAGGVRTEAFF
TGTGCCAGTAGCTTAGGGGCAGGGGGCGTGCGGACTGAAGCTTTCTTT
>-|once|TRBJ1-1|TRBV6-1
CASSEVSRAGITEAFF
TGTGCCAGCAGTGAAGTGTCGCGTGCGGGAATCACTGAAGCTTTCTTT
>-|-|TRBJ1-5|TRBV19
CASSNLGNQPQHF
TGTGCCAGTAGCAACTTGGGCAATCAGCCCCAGCATTTT
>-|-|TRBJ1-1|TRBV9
CASSVDPGMGTEAFF
TGTGCCAGCAGCGTAGACCCAGGTATGGGCACTGAAGCTTTCTTT
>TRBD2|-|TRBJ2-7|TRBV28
CASSVRLAGSYEQYF
TGTGCCAGCAGTGTCCGACTAGCCGGCTCCTACGAGCAGTACTTC
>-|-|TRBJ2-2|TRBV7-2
CASSFGSPGELFF
TGTGCCAGCAGCTTTGGCAGTCCCGGGGAGCTGTTTTTT
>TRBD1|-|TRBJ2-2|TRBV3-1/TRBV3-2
CASKPGRDSGELFF
TGTGCCAGCAAGCCGGGCCGGGACAGCGGGGAGCTGTTTTTT
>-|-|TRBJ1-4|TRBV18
CASSPGGNEKLFF
TGTGCCAGCTCCCCCGGCGGTAATGAAAAACTGTTTTTT
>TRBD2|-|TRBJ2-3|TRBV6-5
CASSQGLASTDTQYF
TGTGCCAGCAGTCAGGGACTAGCGAGCACAGATACGCAGTATTTT
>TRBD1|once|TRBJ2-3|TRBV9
CASSVRDRAPDTQYF
TGTGCCAGCAGCGTCCGGGACAGGGCGCCAGATACGCAGTATTTT
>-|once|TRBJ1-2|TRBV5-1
CASSSGPNYGYTF
TGCGCCAGCAGCTCAGGGCCGAACTATGGCTACACCTTC
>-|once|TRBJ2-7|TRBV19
CASSIRGQGGSNEQYF
TGTGCCAGTAGTATCCGGGGGCAGGGGGGTAGCAACGAGCAGTACTTC
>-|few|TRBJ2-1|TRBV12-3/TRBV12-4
CASSFEAPGEQFF
TGTGCCAGCAGTTTTGAGGCCCCGGGTGAGCAGTTCTTC
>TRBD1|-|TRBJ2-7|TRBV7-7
CASSFGTGAYEQYF
TGTGCTAGCAGCTTCGGGACAGGGGCCTACGAGCAGTACTTC
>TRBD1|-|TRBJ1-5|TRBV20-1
CSASSGTVDQPQHF
TGCAGTGCTAGTTCTGGGACAGTCGATCAGCCCCAGCATTTT
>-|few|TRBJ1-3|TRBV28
CASSSAAGNPGYGNTIYF
TGTGCCAGCAGTTCCGCGGCGGGGAACCCGGGTTATGGAAACACCATATATTTT
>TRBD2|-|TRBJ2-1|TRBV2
CASSRLAGGFGNEQFF
TGTGCCAGCAGCCGACTAGCGGGGGGTTTTGGCAATGAGCAGTTCTTC
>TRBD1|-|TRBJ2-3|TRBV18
CASSPRTGGLLDTQYF
TGTGCCAGCTCACCGCGGACAGGGGGCTTATTAGATACGCAGTATTTT
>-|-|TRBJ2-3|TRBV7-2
CASSLATAGETYF
TGTGCCAGCAGCTTAGCCACCGCCGGGGAAACCTATTTT
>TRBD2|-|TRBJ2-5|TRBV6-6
CASSYWREGLETQYF
TGTGCCAGCAGTTACTGGCGGGAGGGCCTGGAGACCCAGTACTTC
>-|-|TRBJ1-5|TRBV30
CAWSVLGARNSNQPQHF
TGTGCCTGGAGTGTATTAGGGGCACGTAATAGCAATCAGCCCCAGCATTTT
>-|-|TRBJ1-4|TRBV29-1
CSITGINEKLFF
TGCAGCATCACAGGGATTAATGAAAAACTGTTTTTT
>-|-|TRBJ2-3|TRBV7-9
CASRPLVASASTDTQYF
TGTGCCAGCAGGCCTCTTGTCGCGAGTGCTAGCACAGATACGCAGTATTTT
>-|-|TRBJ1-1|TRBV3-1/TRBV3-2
CASSQGRGRERGNTEAFF
TGTGCCAGCAGCCAAGGGCGTGGCCGTGAAAGGGGGAACACTGAAGCTTTCTTT
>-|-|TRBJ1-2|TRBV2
CASRGDIFVYGYTF
TGTGCCAGCAGGGGCGACATTTTCGTCTATGGCTACACCTTC
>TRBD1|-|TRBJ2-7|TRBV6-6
CASSRSTGAYEQYF
TGTGCCAGCAGTAGATCGACAGGGGCCTACGAGCAGTACTTC
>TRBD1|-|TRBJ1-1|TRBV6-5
CASRGQGANTEAFF
TGTGCCAGCAGGGGACAGGGGGCGAACACTGAAGCTTTCTTT
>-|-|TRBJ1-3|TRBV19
CASSIGRQGSSGNTIYF
TGTGCCAGTAGTATAGGAAGGCAGGGTAGCTCTGGAAACACCATATATTTT
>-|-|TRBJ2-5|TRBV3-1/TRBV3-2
CASGLRGAEETQYF
TGTGCCAGCGGGCTCCGGGGGGCAGAAGAGACCCAGTACTTC
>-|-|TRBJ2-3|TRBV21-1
CASIREGHNTDTQYF
TGTGCCAGCATTCGGGAGGGACACAACACAGATACGCAGTATTTT